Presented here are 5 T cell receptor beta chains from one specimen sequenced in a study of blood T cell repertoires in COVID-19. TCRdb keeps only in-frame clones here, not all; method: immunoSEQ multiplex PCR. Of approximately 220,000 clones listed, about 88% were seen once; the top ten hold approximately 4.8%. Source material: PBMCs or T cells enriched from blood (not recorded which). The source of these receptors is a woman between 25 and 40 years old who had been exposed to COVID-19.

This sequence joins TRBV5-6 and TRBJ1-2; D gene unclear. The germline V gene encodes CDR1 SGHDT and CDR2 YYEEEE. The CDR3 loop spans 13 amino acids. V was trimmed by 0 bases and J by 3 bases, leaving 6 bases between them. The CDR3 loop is CASSLDGYYGYTF. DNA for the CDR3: TGTGCCAGCAGCTTGGATGGCTACTATGGCTACACCTTC.

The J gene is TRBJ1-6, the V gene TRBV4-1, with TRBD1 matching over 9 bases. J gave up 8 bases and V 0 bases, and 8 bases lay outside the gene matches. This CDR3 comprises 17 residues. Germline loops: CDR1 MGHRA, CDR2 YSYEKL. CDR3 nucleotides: TGCGCCAGCAGCCAAGATCTGGACAGGGGTTTTTATTCACCCCTCCACTTT. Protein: CASSQDLDRGFYSPLHF.

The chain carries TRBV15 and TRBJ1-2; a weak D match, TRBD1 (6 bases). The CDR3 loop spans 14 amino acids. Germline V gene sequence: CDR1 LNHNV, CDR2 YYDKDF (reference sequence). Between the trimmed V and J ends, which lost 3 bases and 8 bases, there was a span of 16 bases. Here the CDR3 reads CATSSDLDSLGYTF. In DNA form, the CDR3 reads TGTGCCACCAGCAGCGATCTGGACAGCTTAGGCTACACCTTC.

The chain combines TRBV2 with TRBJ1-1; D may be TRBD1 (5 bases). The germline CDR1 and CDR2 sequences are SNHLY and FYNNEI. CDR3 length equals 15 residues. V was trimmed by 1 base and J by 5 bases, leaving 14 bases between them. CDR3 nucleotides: TGTGCCAGCAGTGAAGGGCGCAGGGTGAGGACTGAAGCTTTCTTT. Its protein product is CASSEGRRVRTEAFF. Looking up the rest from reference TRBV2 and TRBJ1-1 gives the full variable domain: EPEVTQTPSHQVTQMGQEVILRCVPISNHLYFYWYRQILGQKVEFLVSFYNNEISEKSEIFDDQFSVERPDGSNFTLKIRSTKLEDSAMYFCASSEGRRVRTEAFFGQGTRLTVV.

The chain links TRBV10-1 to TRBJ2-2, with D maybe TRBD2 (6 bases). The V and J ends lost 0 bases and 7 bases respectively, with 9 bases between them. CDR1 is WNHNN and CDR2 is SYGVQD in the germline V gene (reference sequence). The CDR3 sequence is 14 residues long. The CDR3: CASSESGGVGELFF. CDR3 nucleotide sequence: TGCGCCAGCAGTGAGTCCGGGGGAGTCGGGGAGCTGTTTTTT.